This is a list of T cell receptor beta chains from one sample in a study of shared clonotypes between healthy human individuals. TCRdb keeps only in-frame clones here, not all; method: immunoSEQ multiplex PCR. The data hold hundreds of thousands of clones, with about 95% observed a single time. Sequencing was done on a sample of naive CD8+ T cells sorted from blood. The receptors shown here come from a woman between 25 and 40 years old in good health. Each CDR3 is given with its conserved first and last residue. D genes are given only for firm matches. Clone size, where shown, is once, few, many, or a class for clones that have expanded.

j_gene | d_gene | abundance | v_gene | CDR3nt | CDR3aa
TRBJ2-2 | TRBD2 | once | TRBV4-1 | TGCGCCAGCAGCCAACGACTAGCGACCGGGGAGCTGTTTTTT | CASSQRLATGELFF
TRBJ2-1 | TRBD2 | - | TRBV25-1 | TGTGCCAGCAGTGCCGGACTAGCGGGTGGCTACAATGAGCAGTTCTTC | CASSAGLAGGYNEQFF
TRBJ2-3 | - | - | TRBV2 | TGTGCCAGCAGTGAAGCAGGGCTTCCATACTTCACAGATACGCAGTATTTT | CASSEAGLPYFTDTQYF
TRBJ2-3 | - | - | TRBV7-7 | TGTGCCAGCAGCCAGGGGGCTAGCGGGCCGAGCACAGATACGCAATATTTT | CASSQGASGPSTDTQYF
TRBJ2-1 | - | - | TRBV9 | TGTGCCAGCAGCGTAGGGGGAGATTCCTACAATGAGCAGTTCTTC | CASSVGGDSYNEQFF
TRBJ2-7 | TRBD2 | - | TRBV28 | TGTGCCAGCACTCGGAGCGGGAGCTATGGCGAGCAGTACTTC | CASTRSGSYGEQYF
TRBJ2-3 | - | - | TRBV27 | TGTGCCAGCAGTTTAGGCGCAGGATTAGATACGCAGTATTTT | CASSLGAGLDTQYF
TRBJ1-1 | TRBD1 | - | TRBV28 | TGTGCCAGCAGCCCCGGACCAACAGGGGACGCTGAAGCTTTCTTT | CASSPGPTGDAEAFF
TRBJ2-1 | TRBD2 | - | TRBV6-5 | TGTGCCAGCAGTGCGACTAGCGGGGAGCAGTTCTTC | CASSATSGEQFF
TRBJ2-7 | TRBD2 | - | TRBV7-9 | TGTGCCAGCCAGCCTAGCGGGCGGACCTACGAGCAGTACTTC | CASQPSGRTYEQYF
TRBJ2-5 | - | - | TRBV28 | TGTGCCAGCAGTTTCCGGGGAGAGACCCAGTACTTC | CASSFRGETQYF
TRBJ2-7 | - | once | TRBV7-6 | TGTGCCAGCAGCTCTGGGACCGGTTACGAGCAGTACTTC | CASSSGTGYEQYF
TRBJ1-4 | - | - | TRBV6-5 | TGTGCCAGCAGTTACCTGACAGGCACAGATGAAAAACTGTTTTTT | CASSYLTGTDEKLFF
TRBJ2-5 | TRBD2 | - | TRBV18 | TGTGCCAGCTCACGTCTAGCGGAGATCAGGGAGACCCAGTACTTC | CASSRLAEIRETQYF
TRBJ2-2 | - | - | TRBV27 | TGTGCCAGCAGTTTTGGTACGAACACCGGGGAGCTGTTTTTT | CASSFGTNTGELFF
TRBJ2-7 | - | - | TRBV6-1 | TGTGCCAGCAGTATCTTGTCTTACGAGCAGTACTTC | CASSILSYEQYF
TRBJ1-5 | TRBD1 | - | TRBV28 | TGTGCCAGCAGTTTGCAGGGACAGGGGAATCAGCCCCAGCATTTT | CASSLQGQGNQPQHF
TRBJ2-1 | TRBD2 | once | TRBV7-6 | TGTGCCAGCAGCTTAACGGCTAGCGGGAGGGTAAATGAGCAGTTCTTC | CASSLTASGRVNEQFF
TRBJ1-1 | - | - | TRBV28 | TGTGCCAGCAGGGGAGTGGCTTGGAGCACTGAAGCTTTCTTT | CASRGVAWSTEAFF
TRBJ2-1 | - | - | TRBV5-1 | TGCGCCAGCAGCCCAGGGTCGGGACCTCGATACAATGAGCAGTTCTTC | CASSPGSGPRYNEQFF
TRBJ2-7 | TRBD2 | once | TRBV9 | TGTGCCAGCAGCGGGACTAGCGGGAGGGCCAGCGAGCAGTACTTC | CASSGTSGRASEQYF
TRBJ1-2 | TRBD1 | - | TRBV19 | TGTGCCAGTAGTTTCGGGACAGCCTATGGCTACACCTTC | CASSFGTAYGYTF
TRBJ1-2 | - | - | TRBV2 | TGTGCCAGCAGGCTGACGGGCTATGGTGGCACCTTC | CASRLTGYGGTF
TRBJ1-2 | TRBD1 | - | TRBV13 | TGTGCCAGCAGCTCCCAGGGGGATGGCTACACCTTC | CASSSQGDGYTF
TRBJ1-5 | TRBD1 | - | TRBV28 | TGTGCCAGCAGTTTATTTCCAGGGGGGGACGATCAGCCCCAGCATTTT | CASSLFPGGDDQPQHF
TRBJ2-2 | TRBD2 | - | TRBV13 | TGTGCCAGCAGCGCCCCTAGCGGGAAAGAGACTGGGGAGCTGTTTTTT | CASSAPSGKETGELFF
TRBJ2-7 | TRBD2 | - | TRBV27 | TGTGCCAGCAGTTTAGGGACTAGCTACGAGCAGTACTTC | CASSLGTSYEQYF
TRBJ2-7 | - | - | TRBV11-2 | TGTGCCAGCAGCTTAGATTATAGCGAAGTATACGAGCAGTACTTC | CASSLDYSEVYEQYF